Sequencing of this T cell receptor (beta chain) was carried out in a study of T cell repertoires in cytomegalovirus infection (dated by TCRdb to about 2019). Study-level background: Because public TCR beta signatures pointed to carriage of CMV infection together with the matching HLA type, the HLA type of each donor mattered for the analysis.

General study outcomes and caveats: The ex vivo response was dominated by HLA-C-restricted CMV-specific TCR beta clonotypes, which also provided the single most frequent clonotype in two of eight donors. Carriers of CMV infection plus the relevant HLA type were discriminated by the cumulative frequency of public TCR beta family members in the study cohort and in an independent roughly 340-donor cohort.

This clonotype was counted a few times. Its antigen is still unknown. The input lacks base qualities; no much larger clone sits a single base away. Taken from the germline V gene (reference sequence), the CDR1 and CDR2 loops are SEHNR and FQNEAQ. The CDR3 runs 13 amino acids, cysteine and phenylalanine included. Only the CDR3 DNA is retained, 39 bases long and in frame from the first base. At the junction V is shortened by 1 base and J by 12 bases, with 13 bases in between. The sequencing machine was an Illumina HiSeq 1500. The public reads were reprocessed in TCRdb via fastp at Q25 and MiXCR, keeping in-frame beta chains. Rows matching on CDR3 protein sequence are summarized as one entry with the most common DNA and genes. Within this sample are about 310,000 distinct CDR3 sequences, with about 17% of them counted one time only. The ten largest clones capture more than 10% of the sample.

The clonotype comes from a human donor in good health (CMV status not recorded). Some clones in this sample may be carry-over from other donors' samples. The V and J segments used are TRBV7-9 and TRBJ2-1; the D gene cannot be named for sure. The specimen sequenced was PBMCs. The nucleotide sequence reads TGTGCCAGCAGCTTAGAACTACCCGACATGCAGTTCTTC. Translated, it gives CASSLELPDMQFF.